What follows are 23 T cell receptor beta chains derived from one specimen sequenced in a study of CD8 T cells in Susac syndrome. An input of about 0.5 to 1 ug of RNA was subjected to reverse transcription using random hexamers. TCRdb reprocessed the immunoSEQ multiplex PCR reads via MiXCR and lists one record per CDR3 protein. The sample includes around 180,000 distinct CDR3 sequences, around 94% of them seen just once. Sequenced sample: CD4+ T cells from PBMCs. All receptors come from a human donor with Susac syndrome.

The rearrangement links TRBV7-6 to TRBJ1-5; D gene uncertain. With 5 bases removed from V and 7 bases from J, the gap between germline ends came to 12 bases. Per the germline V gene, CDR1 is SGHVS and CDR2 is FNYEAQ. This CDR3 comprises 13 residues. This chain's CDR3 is CASSKGSSQPQHF. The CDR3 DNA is TGTGCCAGCAGCAAAGGGTCGTCCCAGCCCCAGCATTTT.

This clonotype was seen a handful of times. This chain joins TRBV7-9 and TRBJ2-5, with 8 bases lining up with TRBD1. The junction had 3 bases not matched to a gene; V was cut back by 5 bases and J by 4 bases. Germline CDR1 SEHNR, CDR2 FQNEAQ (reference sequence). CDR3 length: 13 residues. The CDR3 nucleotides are TGTGCCAGCAGCCCTGACAGGGGAGAGACCCAGTACTTC. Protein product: CASSPDRGETQYF.

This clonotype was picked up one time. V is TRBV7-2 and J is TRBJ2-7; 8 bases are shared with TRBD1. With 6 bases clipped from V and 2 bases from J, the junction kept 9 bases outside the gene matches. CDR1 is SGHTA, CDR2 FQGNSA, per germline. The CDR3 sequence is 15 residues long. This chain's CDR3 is CASRNQGASPYEQYF. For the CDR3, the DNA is TGTGCCAGCAGAAACCAGGGGGCGTCTCCCTACGAGCAGTACTTC.

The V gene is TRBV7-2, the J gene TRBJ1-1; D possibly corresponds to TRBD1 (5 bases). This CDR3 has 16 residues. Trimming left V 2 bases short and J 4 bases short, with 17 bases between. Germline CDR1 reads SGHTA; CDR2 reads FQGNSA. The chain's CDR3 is CASSLIPTRVSTEAFF. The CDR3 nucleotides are TGTGCCAGCAGCTTAATCCCCACCAGGGTAAGCACTGAAGCTTTCTTT.

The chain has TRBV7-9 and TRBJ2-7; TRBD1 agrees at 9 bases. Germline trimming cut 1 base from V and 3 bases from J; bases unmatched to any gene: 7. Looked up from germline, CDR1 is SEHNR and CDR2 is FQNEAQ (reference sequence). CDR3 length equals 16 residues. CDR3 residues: CASSLVGQGLRYEQYF. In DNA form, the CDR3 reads TGTGCCAGCAGCTTAGTTGGACAGGGGTTGCGCTACGAGCAGTACTTC.

CDR3 in amino acids: CASSPQRNTEAFF. The CDR3 coding sequence is TGTGCCAGCTCACCACAGAGGAACACTGAAGCTTTCTTT. The genes are TRBV18 and TRBJ1-1; no definite D call. CDR1 and CDR2 (germline): KGHSH, LQKENI. This CDR3 is built from 13 residues. The V end was cut by 1 base, the J end by 1 base, with 4 bases between.

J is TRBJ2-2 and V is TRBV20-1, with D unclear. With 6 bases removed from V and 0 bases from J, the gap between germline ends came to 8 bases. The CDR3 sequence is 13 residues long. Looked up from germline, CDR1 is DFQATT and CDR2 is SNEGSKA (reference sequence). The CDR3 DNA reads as TGCAGTGCGGGTAGGACGAACACCGGGGAGCTGTTTTTT. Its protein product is CSAGRTNTGELFF.

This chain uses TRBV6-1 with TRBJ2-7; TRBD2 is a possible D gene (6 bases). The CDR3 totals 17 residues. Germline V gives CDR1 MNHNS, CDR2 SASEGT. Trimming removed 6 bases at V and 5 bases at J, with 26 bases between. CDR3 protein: CASSPPGGGAGSHEQYF. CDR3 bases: TGTGCCAGCAGCCCACCCGGTGGCGGGGCCGGTTCCCACGAGCAGTACTTC.

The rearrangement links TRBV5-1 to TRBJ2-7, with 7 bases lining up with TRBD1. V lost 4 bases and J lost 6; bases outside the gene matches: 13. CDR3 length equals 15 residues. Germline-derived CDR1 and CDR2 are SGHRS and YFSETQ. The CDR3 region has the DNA TGCGCCAGCAGCAAGAGCGACAGGGTAATGGGCGAGCAGTACTTC. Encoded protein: CASSKSDRVMGEQYF.

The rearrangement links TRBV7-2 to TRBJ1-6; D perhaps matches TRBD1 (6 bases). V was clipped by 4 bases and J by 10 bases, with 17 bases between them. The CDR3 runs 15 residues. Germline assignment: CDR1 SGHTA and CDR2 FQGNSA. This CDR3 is CASSSQQGARSPLHF. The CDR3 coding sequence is TGTGCCAGCAGCTCACAACAGGGTGCAAGGTCACCCCTCCACTTT.

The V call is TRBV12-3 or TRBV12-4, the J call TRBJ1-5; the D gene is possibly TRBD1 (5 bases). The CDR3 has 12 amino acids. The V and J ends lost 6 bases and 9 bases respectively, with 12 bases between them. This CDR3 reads CASRPDSGPQHF. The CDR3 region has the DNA TGTGCCAGCAGGCCCGACAGCGGGCCCCAGCATTTT.

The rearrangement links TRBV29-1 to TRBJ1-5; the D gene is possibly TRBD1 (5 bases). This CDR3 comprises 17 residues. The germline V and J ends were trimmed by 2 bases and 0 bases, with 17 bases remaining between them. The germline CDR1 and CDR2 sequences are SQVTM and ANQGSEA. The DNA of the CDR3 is TGCAGCGTTGAAATAGGGGCCGACACGTATAGCAATCAGCCCCAGCATTTT. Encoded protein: CSVEIGADTYSNQPQHF.

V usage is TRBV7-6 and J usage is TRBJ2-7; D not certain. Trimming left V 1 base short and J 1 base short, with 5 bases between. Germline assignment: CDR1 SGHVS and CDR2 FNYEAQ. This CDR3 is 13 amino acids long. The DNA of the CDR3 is TGTGCCAGCAGCTTAGTATCGTCCTACGAGCAGTACTTC. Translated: CASSLVSSYEQYF. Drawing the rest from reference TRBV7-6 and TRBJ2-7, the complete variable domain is GAGVSQSPRYKVTKRGQDVALRCDPISGHVSLYWYRQALGQGPEFLTYFNYEAQQDKSGLPNDRFSAERPEGSISTLTIQRTEQRDSAMYRCASSLVSSYEQYFGPGTRLTVT.

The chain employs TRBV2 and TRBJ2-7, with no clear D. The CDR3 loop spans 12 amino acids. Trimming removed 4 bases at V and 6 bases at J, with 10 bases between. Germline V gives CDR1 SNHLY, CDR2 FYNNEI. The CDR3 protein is CASSVGFSEQYF. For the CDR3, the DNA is TGTGCCAGCAGTGTCGGTTTCTCCGAGCAGTACTTC.

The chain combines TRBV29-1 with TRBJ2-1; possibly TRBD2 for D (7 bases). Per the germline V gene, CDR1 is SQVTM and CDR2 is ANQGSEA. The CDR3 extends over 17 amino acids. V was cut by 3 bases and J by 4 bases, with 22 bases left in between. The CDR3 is CSVEPRRGAGRYNEQFF. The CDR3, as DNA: TGCAGCGTTGAGCCGCGTCGGGGGGCCGGGAGGTACAATGAGCAGTTCTTC.

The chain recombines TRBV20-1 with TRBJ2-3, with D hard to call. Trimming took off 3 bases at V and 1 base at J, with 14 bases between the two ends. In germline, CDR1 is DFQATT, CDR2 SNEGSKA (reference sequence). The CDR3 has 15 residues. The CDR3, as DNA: TGCAGTGCTAGCCTCGACGTTAGCCGCACAGATACGCAGTATTTT. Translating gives CSASLDVSRTDTQYF.

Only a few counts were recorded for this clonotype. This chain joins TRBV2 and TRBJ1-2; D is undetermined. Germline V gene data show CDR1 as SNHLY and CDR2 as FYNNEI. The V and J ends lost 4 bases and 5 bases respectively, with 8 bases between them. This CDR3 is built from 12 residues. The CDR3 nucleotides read TGTGCCAGCAGTGTGGCAGGTTATGGCTACACCTTC. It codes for CASSVAGYGYTF.

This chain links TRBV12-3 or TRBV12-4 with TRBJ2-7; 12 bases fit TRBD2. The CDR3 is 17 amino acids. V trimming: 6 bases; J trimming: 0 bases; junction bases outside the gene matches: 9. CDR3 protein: CASSLLAGGSVSYEQYF. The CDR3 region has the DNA TGTGCCAGCAGCCTACTAGCGGGGGGATCCGTCTCCTACGAGCAGTACTTC.

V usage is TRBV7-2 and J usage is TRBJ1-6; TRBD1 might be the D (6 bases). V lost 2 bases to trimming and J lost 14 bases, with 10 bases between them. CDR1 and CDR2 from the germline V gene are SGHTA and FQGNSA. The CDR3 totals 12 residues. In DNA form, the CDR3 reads TGTGCCAGCAGCTTACAGGGGTTGGCCCTCCACTTT. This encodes CASSLQGLALHF. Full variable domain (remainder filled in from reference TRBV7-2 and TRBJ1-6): GAGVSQSPSNKVTEKGKDVELRCDPISGHTALYWYRQSLGQGLEFLIYFQGNSAPDKSGLPSDRFSAERTGGSVSTLTIQRTQQEDSAVYLCASSLQGLALHFGNGTRLTVT.

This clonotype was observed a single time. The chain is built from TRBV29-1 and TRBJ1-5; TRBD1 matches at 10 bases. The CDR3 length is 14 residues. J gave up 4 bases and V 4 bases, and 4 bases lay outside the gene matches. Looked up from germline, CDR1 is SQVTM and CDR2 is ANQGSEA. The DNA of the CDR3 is TGCAGCGTTGGGCCGGGACAGGGGAATCAGCCCCAGCATTTT. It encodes CSVGPGQGNQPQHF. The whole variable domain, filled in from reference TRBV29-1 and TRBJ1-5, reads SAVISQKPSRDICQRGTSLTIQCQVDSQVTMMFWYRQQPGQSLTLIATANQGSEATYESGFVIDKFPISRPNLTFSTLTVSNMSPEDSSIYLCSVGPGQGNQPQHFGDGTRLSIL.

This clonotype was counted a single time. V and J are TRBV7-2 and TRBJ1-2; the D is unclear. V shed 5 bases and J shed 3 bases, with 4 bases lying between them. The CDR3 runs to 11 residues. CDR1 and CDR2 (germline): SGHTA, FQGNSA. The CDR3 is CASSEYYGYTF. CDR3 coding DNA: TGTGCCAGCAGCGAGTACTATGGCTACACCTTC.

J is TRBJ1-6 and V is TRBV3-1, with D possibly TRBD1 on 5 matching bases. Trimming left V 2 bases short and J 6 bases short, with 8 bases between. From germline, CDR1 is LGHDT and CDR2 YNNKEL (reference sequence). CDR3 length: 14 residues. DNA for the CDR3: TGTGCCAGCAGCCAACGACAGATTAATTCACCCCTCCACTTT. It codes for CASSQRQINSPLHF.

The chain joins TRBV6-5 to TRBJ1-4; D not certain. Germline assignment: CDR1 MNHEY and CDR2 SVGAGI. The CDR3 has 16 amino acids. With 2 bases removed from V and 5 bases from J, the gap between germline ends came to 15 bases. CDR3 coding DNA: TGTGCCAGCAGTTACGGCGAGGCAGGAAAAAATGAAAAACTGTTTTTT. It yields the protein CASSYGEAGKNEKLFF.